These 3 T cell receptor beta chains came from one sample sequenced in a study of cytomegalovirus exposure and HLA in healthy donors. The primer mix had 60 Vbeta and 13 Jbeta primers. TCRdb's copy holds only in-frame clones and misses some; the assay was immunoSEQ multiplex PCR. The data hold 85,000 to 90,000 clones, with approximately 79% observed a single time. The sequencing input was PBMCs. These receptors were obtained from a man aged 25-45 years in good health and CMV-seronegative.

The chain joins TRBV11-3 to TRBJ2-5; the match to TRBD2 covers 10 bases. Trimming cost V 2 bases and J 10 bases; bases outside gene matches: 1. The germline CDR1 and CDR2 sequences are SGHNT and YENEEA. The CDR3 is 12 amino acids. The CDR3 loop is CASSLLAGDQYF. DNA of the CDR3: TGTGCCAGCAGCTTACTAGCGGGGGACCAGTACTTC.

The V gene is TRBV29-1, the J gene TRBJ1-4; weak D call: TRBD1 (6 bases). The germline V and J ends were trimmed by 4 bases and 8 bases, with 14 bases remaining between them. Germline V gene data show CDR1 as SQVTM and CDR2 as ANQGSEA. CDR3 length: 13 amino acids. CDR3 loop: CSVGTLGAEKLFF. CDR3 sequence (DNA): TGCAGCGTTGGGACATTGGGGGCCGAAAAACTGTTTTTT.

The V call is TRBV2, the J call TRBJ1-4; D is unclear. Between the trimmed V and J ends, which lost 2 bases and 7 bases, there was a span of 20 bases. This CDR3 contains 17 residues. The germline V gene has CDR1 SNHLY and CDR2 FYNNEI. The CDR3 sequence: CASSERGRVNAGEKLFF. DNA of the CDR3: TGTGCCAGCAGTGAACGCGGGAGGGTGAATGCTGGTGAAAAACTGTTTTTT.